The clone carrying this T cell receptor (beta chain) was seen at least ten times. The data were taken from a study of T-cell reconstitution after alpha-beta-depleted transplantation in children. Trimming left V 8 bases short and J 5 bases short, with 13 bases between. The CDR3 is made up of 12 amino acids. Germline CDR1 reads DFQATT; CDR2 reads SNEGSKA (reference sequence). Unique molecular identifiers were used to barcode this TCRbeta library. TCRdb ran MiXCR on the PCR reads and lists one entry per CDR3 protein. The sample holds some 240,000 distinct CDR3 sequences; over 9.5% are singletons and the top ten take roughly 5.1%.

The clonotype originates from a human donor who donated a stem cell graft to a child with SCID. Sequenced material: PBMCs from the stem cell graft donor, taken from the stem cell graft. This sequence joins TRBV20-1 and TRBJ1-5; D perhaps matches TRBD1 (5 bases). The CDR3 sequence is CSYGGFDQPQHF. CDR3 in DNA: TGCAGTTACGGGGGATTTGATCAGCCCCAGCATTTT.